This TCR beta chain was sequenced during a study of human T cells and chemical hapten exposure. Study information: Readings were taken at 6 days from patch tests that had applied 0.01% DPC to the upper back.

The time point is: pre-sensitization, week 0. The treatment is: therapeutic diphenylcyclopropenone sensitization with weekly scalp DPC. The donor pool consisted of alopecia patients aged 18 to 70 years, considered suitable for DPC. The CDR3 covers 15 residues. Between the trimmed V and J ends, which lost 5 bases and 1 base, there was a span of 14 bases. Germline V gene sequence: CDR1 SEHNR, CDR2 FQNEAQ (reference sequence). TCRdb ran MiXCR on the RACE reads and lists one entry per CDR3 protein. This sample has some 36,000 distinct CDR3 sequences, with 7.6% found just once. Many counts were recorded for this clonotype.

Sequenced material: whole blood, taken in connection with sensitization to the hapten diphenylcyclopropenone (DPC). This sequence originates from a woman between 50 and 59 years old with alopecia areata. Some clones in this sample may be carry-over from other donors' samples. The J gene is TRBJ2-5, the V gene TRBV7-9; no clear D gene. In DNA, the CDR3 is TGTGCCAGCAGCCCCAGCAGAGGAATCCAAGAGACCCAGTACTTC. Its translation: CASSPSRGIQETQYF.